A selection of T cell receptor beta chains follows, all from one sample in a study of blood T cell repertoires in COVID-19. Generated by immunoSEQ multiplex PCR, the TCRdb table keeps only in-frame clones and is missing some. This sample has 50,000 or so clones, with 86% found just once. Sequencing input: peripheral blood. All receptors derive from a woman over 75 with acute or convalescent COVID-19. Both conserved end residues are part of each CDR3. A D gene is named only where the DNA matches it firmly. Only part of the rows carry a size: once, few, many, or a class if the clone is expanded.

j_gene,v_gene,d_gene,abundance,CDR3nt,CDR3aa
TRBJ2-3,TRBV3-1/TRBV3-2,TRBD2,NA,TGTGCCAGCAGCCAACGAGCGGGAGGGCCCCCAGATACGCAGTATTTT,CASSQRAGGPPDTQYF
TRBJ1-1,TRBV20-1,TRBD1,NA,TGCAGTGCTAGTGATTCAGGGGGAACTGAAGCTTTCTTT,CSASDSGGTEAFF
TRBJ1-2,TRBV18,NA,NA,TGTGCCAGCTCCCCGGCAGAGGGTAACTATGGCTACACCTTC,CASSPAEGNYGYTF
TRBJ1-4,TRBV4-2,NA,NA,TGTGCCAGCAGCCAAGTGTCTGCAACTAATGAAAAACTGTTTTTT,CASSQVSATNEKLFF
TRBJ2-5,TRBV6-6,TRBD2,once,TGTGCCAGCAGGGCTCCGACTAGCGGGAGAGGTGAGACCCAGTACTTC,CASRAPTSGRGETQYF
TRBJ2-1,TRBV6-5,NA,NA,TGTGCCACGCGTCCCCCGGGGTACAATGAGCAGTTCTTC,CATRPPGYNEQFF
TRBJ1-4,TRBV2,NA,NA,TGTGCCAGCCAGGATGGGGGGATAGGCACTAATGAAAAACTGTTTTTT,CASQDGGIGTNEKLFF
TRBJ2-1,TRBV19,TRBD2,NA,TGTGCCAGTAGTATAGATGGGCTCCAGCGGGGGGCCCTAGAAATATACAATGAGCAGTTCTTC,CASSIDGLQRGALEIYNEQFF
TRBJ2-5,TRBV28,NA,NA,TGTGCCAGCAGCTCCCAGGGAAAAGAGACCCAGTACTTC,CASSSQGKETQYF
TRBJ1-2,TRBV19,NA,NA,TGTGCCAGTATTGGGACTTCTTTGGCAGGCTACACCTTC,CASIGTSLAGYTF
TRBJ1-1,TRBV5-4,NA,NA,TGTGCCAGCAGCCCGGGCCCCGGGAGGGACACTGAAGCTTTCTTT,CASSPGPGRDTEAFF
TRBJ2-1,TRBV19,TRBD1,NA,TGTGCCAGTAGCACCAACGCAGGGGGCGAGAATGAGCAGTTCTTC,CASSTNAGGENEQFF
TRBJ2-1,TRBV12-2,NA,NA,TGTGCAAGTCGCTTAGGACAGGGGGTTGAGCAGTTCTTC,CASRLGQGVEQFF
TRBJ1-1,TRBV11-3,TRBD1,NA,TGTGCCAGCAGCGTATCCCCGGGACAGGGCACTGAAGCTTTCTTT,CASSVSPGQGTEAFF
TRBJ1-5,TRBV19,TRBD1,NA,TGTGCCAGTAGTGCCACAGGGGGGGTTCAGCCCCAGCATTTT,CASSATGGVQPQHF
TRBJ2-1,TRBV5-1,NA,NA,TGCGCCAGCTTCGAGGCGGCGAGCTCCTACAATGAGCAGTTCTTC,CASFEAASSYNEQFF